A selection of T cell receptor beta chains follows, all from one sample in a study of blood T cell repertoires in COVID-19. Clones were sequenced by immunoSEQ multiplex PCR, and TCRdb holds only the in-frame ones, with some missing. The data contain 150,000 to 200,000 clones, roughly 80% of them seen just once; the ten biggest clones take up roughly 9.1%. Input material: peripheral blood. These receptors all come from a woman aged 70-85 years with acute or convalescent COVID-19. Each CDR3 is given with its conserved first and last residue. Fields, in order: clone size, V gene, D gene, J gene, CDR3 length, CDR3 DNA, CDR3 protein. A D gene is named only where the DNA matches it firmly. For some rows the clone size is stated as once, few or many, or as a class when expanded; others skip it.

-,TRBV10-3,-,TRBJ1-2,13,TGTGCCATCAGTGAGATGGGAGAGGTGGGCTACACCTTC,CAISEMGEVGYTF
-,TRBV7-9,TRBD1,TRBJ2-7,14,TGTGCCAGCAGCTCGGACAGGGGACTTAACGAGCAGTACTTC,CASSSDRGLNEQYF
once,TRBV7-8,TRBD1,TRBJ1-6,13,TGTGCCAGTGGACAGGGTCTCGGTTCACCCCTCCACTTT,CASGQGLGSPLHF
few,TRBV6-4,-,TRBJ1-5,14,TGTGCCAGCAGTCCCGAGTATAGCAATCAGCCCCAGCATTTT,CASSPEYSNQPQHF
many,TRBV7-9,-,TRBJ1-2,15,TGTGCCAGCAGGCTTCAGGGAACAGCTAACTATGGCTACACCTTC,CASRLQGTANYGYTF
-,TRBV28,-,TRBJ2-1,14,TGTGCCAGCAGTTTACTCCGGGACTCTGCTGAGCAGTTCTTC,CASSLLRDSAEQFF
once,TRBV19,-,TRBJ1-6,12,TGTGCCTCCAGTGACCGGTGGGGCCCCCTCCACTTT,CASSDRWGPLHF
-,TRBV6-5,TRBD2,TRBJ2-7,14,TGTGCCAGCACTAGAGCGGGAGGTACCTACGAGCAGTACTTC,CASTRAGGTYEQYF
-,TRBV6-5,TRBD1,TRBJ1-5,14,TGTGCCAGCAGAGGGACAGGGGAAAATCAGCCCCAGCATTTT,CASRGTGENQPQHF
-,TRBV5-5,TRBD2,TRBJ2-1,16,TGTGCCAGCAGCTTGGTTCTAGCGGGGGCCTACAATGAGCAGTTCTTC,CASSLVLAGAYNEQFF
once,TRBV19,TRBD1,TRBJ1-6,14,TGTGCCAGTAGCAGAGACAGGGACAATTCACCCCTCCACTTT,CASSRDRDNSPLHF
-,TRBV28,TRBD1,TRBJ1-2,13,TGTGCCAGCAGAGTGACAGGGGTTTATGGCTACACCTTC,CASRVTGVYGYTF
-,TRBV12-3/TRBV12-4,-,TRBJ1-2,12,TGTGCCAGCAGTTCCCACATCTATGGCTACACCTTC,CASSSHIYGYTF
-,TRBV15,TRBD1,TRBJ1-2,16,TGTGCCACCAGCAGAGCGGACAGGTCCTACATCTATGGCTACACCTTC,CATSRADRSYIYGYTF
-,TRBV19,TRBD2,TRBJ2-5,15,TGTGCCAGTCGGTGGAGCGGGGGTGGGAAAGAGACCCAGTACTTC,CASRWSGGGKETQYF
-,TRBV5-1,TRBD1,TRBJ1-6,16,TGCGCCAGCAGCTTGGGCCCCTCAGGGGGGAATTCACCCCTCCACTTT,CASSLGPSGGNSPLHF
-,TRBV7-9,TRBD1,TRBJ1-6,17,TGTGCCAGCAGCGACCGAAAGGGGGGGACAGGGGATTCACCCCTCCACTTT,CASSDRKGGTGDSPLHF
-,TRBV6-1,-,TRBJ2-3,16,TGTGCCAGCAGTGATAACAGGGCGGCTGGACCATATACGCAGTATTTT,CASSDNRAAGPYTQYF
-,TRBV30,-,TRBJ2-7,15,TGTGCCTGGAGTGTAAAGGGGGGGGAAGCTAGGGAGCAGTACTTC,CAWSVKGGEAREQYF
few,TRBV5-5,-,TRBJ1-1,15,TGTGCCAGCAGCTTGGCCGCAGGGAGGTTCACTGAAGCTTTCTTT,CASSLAAGRFTEAFF
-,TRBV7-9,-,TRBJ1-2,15,TGTGCCAGCAGCCCTAACAGGACATCTAACTATGGCTACACCTTC,CASSPNRTSNYGYTF
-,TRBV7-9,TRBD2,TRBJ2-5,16,TGTGCCAGCAGCCCTCGTAGTAGCGGGGATCGGGAGACCCAGTACTTC,CASSPRSSGDRETQYF
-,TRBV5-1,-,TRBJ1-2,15,TGCGCCAGCAGCTTCGGTCAGCAGGCCCTCTATGGCTACACCTTC,CASSFGQQALYGYTF
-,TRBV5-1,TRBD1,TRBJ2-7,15,TGCGCCAGCAGCTCGGGGACAGGCAACTCCTACGAGCAGTACTTC,CASSSGTGNSYEQYF
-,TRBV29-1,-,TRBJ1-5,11,TGCAGCGTTGAACTGACAGGCCTTCAGCATTTT,CSVELTGLQHF
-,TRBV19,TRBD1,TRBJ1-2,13,TGTGCCAGTAGTCCCACTACAGGGGTTGGCTACACCTTC,CASSPTTGVGYTF
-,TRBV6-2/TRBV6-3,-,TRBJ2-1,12,TGTGCCAGCAGCCACGGGTACAATGAGCAGTTCTTC,CASSHGYNEQFF
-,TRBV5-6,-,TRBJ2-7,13,TGTGCCAGCAGCTTAGGTGAGCGGGACGAGCAGTACTTC,CASSLGERDEQYF
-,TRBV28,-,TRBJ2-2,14,TGTGCCAGCAGTTTATGGGGGGCGACCGGGGAGCTGTTTTTT,CASSLWGATGELFF
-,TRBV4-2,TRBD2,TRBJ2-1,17,TGTGCCAGCAGCCCGGGACTAGCGGGGGGTAAACCGGATGAGCAGTTCTTC,CASSPGLAGGKPDEQFF
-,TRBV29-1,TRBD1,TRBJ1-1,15,TGCAGCGCCGGCCGGACAGGGGGCGCGAGGACTGAAGCTTTCTTT,CSAGRTGGARTEAFF
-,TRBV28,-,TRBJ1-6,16,TGTGCCAGCAGTTCGGACACCGACTCCTATAATTCACCCCTCCACTTT,CASSSDTDSYNSPLHF
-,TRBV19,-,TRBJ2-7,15,TGTGCCAGTAGCCTGCTAGCAATGACGTCCTACGAGCAGTACTTC,CASSLLAMTSYEQYF
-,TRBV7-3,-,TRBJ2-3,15,TGTGCCAGCAGAGATAACAGGGACGGAACAGATACGCAGTATTTT,CASRDNRDGTDTQYF
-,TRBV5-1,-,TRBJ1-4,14,TGCGCCAGCAGCGCCGAGAGGTCTAATGAAAAACTGTTTTTT,CASSAERSNEKLFF
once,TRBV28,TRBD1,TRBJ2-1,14,TGTGCCAGCAACGACAGGGGGCACTACAATGAGCAGTTCTTC,CASNDRGHYNEQFF
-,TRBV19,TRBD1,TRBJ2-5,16,TGTGCCAGTAGTATCCCCGACAGGGGCAACCAAGAGACCCAGTACTTC,CASSIPDRGNQETQYF
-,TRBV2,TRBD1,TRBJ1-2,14,TGTGCCAGCAGCGGACAGGGAGAGAACTATGGCTACACCTTC,CASSGQGENYGYTF
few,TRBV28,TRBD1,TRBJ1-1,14,TGTGCCAGCAGTATAGGGACAGCAGCGGCTGAAGCTTTCTTT,CASSIGTAAAEAFF
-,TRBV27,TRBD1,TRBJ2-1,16,TGTGCCAGCAGTTTGAGGGACAGGGCCTCCTACAATGAGCAGTTCTTC,CASSLRDRASYNEQFF